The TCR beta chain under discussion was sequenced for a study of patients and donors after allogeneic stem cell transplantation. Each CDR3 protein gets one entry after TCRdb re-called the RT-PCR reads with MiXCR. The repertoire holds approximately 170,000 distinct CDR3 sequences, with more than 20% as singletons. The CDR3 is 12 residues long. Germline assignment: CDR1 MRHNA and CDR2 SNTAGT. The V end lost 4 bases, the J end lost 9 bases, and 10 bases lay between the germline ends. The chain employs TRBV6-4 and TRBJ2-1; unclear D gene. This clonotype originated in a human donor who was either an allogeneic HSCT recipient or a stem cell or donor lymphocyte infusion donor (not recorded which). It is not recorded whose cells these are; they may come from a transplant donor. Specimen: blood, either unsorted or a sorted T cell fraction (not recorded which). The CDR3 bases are TGTGCCAGCAGTGGCAGGATGGGTGAGCAGTTCTTC. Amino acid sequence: CASSGRMGEQFF.